These 5 T cell receptor beta chains came from one sample sequenced in a study of T cells in Graves' hyperthyroidism and ophthalmopathy. Template material for amplifying TCR beta CDR3 regions consisted of RNA transcripts. The study used the HTBI primer set for a first-round RT-PCR of the TCR CDR3. One entry per CDR3 protein, called by TCRdb with MiXCR from the multiplex PCR reads. The repertoire holds a few hundred thousand distinct CDR3 sequences, around 14% seen once, with around a tenth in the top ten. Sequenced sample: blood. The receptors shown here come from a woman younger than 30 with Graves' hyperthyroidism.

The gene calls are TRBV5-4 and TRBJ1-2, with D unclear. The V end lost 5 bases, the J end lost 8 bases, and 22 bases lay between the germline ends. Germline V CDR1 and CDR2: SGHNT, YYREEE (reference sequence). The CDR3 length is 15 residues. In nucleotides, the CDR3 is TGTGCCAGCAGACTGGAATTTCTAGGGAACGGAGGCTACACCTTC. It translates to CASRLEFLGNGGYTF.

Here the CDR3 DNA reads TGCGCCAGCAGCTTGGCGGCCCGGCCCACGGGCGGGGAGCTGTTTTTT. This gives the protein CASSLAARPTGGELFF. V usage is TRBV5-1 and J usage is TRBJ2-2; D not certain. This CDR3 has 16 amino acids. V was pared by 0 bases and J by 7 bases, with 16 bases between. CDR1 SGHRS and CDR2 YFSETQ come from the germline V gene.

This clonotype was counted many times. The chain uses TRBV9 and TRBJ2-1; D gene unclear. The CDR3 has 16 amino acids. CDR1 is SGDLS and CDR2 is YYNGEE in the germline V gene. Trimming pared 0 bases from V and 0 bases from J, leaving 10 bases between. The DNA for the CDR3 is TGTGCCAGCAGCGTAGACCTACCCAGCTCCTACAATGAGCAGTTCTTC. Translated, it gives CASSVDLPSSYNEQFF.

This clonotype showed up many times. V gene TRBV20-1 combines with J gene TRBJ1-2; the match to TRBD1 covers 9 bases. The CDR3 covers 15 residues. Germline V CDR1 and CDR2: DFQATT, SNEGSKA (reference sequence). Germline trimming cut 6 bases from V and 6 bases from J; bases unmatched to any gene: 14. The CDR3 spells CSAMGQGAKIDGYTF. The CDR3 nucleotides read TGCAGTGCCATGGGACAGGGCGCGAAAATAGATGGCTACACCTTC.

This clonotype was seen a handful of times. The chain has TRBV4-3 and TRBJ2-1, with 7 bases that match TRBD2. Germline loops: CDR1 LGHNA, CDR2 YSLEER. The V segment lost 0 bases and the J segment 2 bases; nucleotides outside the gene matches: 7. The CDR3 has 17 amino acids. The CDR3 coding sequence is TGCGCCAGCAGCCAAGATAGGGCTAGCGGAGCCTACAATGAGCAGTTCTTC. The encoded protein is CASSQDRASGAYNEQFF.